The TCR beta chain described here comes from a study of radiotherapy plus CTLA-4 blockade in lung cancer. On the study more broadly: An objective response was seen in 18% of patients, and disease control in just over 30%. Findings of the study overall: Reports identified early blood T cell clone dynamics, with interferon-beta, as the best response predictor. In blood, TCR clones derived from the tumor expanded after radiotherapy plus ipilimumab.

Treatment of patients with chemo-refractory metastatic non-small-cell lung cancer consisted of focal radiation plus CTLA-4 blockade with ipilimumab. Comments on this clone: The antigen is not known.

Method: immunoSEQ multiplex PCR; TCRdb's copy keeps in-frame clones and lacks some. The sample holds roughly 62,000 clones, approximately 80% seen once. The CDR3 is 15 amino acids. Germline CDR1 reads MGHRA; CDR2 reads YSYEKL. Between the trimmed V and J ends, which lost 0 bases and 1 base, there was a span of 7 bases. The chain combines TRBV4-1 with TRBJ1-3, with D unresolved. This material consisted of peripheral blood, taken from a patient treated with radiotherapy plus ipilimumab. The clonotype comes from a human donor with non-small cell lung cancer who had a complete response to radiotherapy plus ipilimumab. The DNA for the CDR3 is TGCGCCAGCAGCCAAGACGCCGGTTCTGGAAACACCATATATTTT. It encodes CASSQDAGSGNTIYF.